This T cell receptor beta chain was observed in a study of shared clonotypes between healthy human individuals. The donors, healthy adults who were HIV-negative, had experienced no recent acute infections or vaccinations. The assay was carried out at the deep level. Genomic DNA per cell subset filled all wells of several immunoSEQ plates. Measured with immunoSEQ multiplex PCR; TCRdb has only the in-frame clones, and not every one. The sample records about 95,000 clones, 67% being singletons. The specimen sequenced was memory CD8+ T cells sorted from blood. Regarding subset: CD45RO+ cells pooled with CCR7-negative TemRA cells. This TCR was recovered from a man aged 25 to 40 in good health.

CDR3 amino acids: CASSEYPTGAEYEQYF. CDR3 DNA sequence: TGTGCCAGCAGTGAATACCCGACGGGTGCTGAGTACGAGCAGTACTTC. The chain combines TRBV6-1 with TRBJ2-7, with unresolved D. The V gene's germline CDR1 is MNHNS and CDR2 SASEGT. The CDR3 loop spans 16 amino acids. The V end was cut by 2 bases, the J end by 4 bases, with 18 bases between.